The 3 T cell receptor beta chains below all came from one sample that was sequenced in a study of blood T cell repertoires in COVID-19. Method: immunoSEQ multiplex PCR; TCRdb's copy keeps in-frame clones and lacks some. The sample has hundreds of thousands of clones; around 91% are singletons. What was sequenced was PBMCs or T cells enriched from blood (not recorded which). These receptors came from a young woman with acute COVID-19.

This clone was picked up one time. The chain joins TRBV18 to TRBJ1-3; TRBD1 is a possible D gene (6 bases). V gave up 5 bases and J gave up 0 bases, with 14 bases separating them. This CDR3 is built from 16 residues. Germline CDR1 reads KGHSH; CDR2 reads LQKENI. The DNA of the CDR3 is TGTGCCAGCTCAGCAGGACAGCCGAACTCTGGAAACACCATATATTTT. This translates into CASSAGQPNSGNTIYF.

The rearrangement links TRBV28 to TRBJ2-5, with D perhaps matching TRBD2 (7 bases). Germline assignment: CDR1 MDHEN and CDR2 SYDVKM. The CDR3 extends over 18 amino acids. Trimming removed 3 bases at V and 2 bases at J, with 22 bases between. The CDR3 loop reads CASSFPTGGHRVQETQYF. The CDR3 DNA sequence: TGTGCCAGCAGTTTTCCAACGGGGGGCCACAGGGTACAAGAGACCCAGTACTTC. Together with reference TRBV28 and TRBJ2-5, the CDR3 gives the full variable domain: DVKVTQSSRYLVKRTGEKVFLECVQDMDHENMFWYRQDPGLGLRLIYFSYDVKMKEKGDIPEGYSVSREKKERFSLILESASTNQTSMYLCASSFPTGGHRVQETQYFGPGTRLLVL.

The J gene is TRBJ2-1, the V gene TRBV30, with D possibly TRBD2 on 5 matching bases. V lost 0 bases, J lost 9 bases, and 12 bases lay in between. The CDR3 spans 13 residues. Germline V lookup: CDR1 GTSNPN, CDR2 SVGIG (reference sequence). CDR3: CAWSVLIEGEQFF. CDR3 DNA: TGTGCCTGGAGTGTCCTGATTGAGGGTGAGCAGTTCTTC.